This T cell receptor (beta chain) comes out of a study of blood T cells in healthy people across ages. The table lists this clonotype with a few counts. For the second PCR, which ran for about 7 to 11 cycles, a sample-barcoded 5' primer and a J-beta primer mix were used. TCRdb independently ran MiXCR on the 5' RACE reads; one entry per CDR3 protein. Among some 800,000 distinct CDR3 sequences, 20% to 25% were seen once, and the ten largest hold approximately 4%. This CDR3 comprises 14 residues. Trimming pared 7 bases from V and 1 base from J, leaving 14 bases between. The same data also went into a second study, on T cells of mothers and their children.

The TCR comes from a boy aged 5-17 years in good health. The genes are TRBV12-3 or TRBV12-4 and TRBJ2-7; D may be TRBD2 (5 bases). The specimen sequenced was blood. CDR3 sequence: CASTPSSGSYEQYF. The CDR3 DNA sequence: TGTGCCAGCACTCCTTCCAGCGGTTCCTACGAGCAGTACTTC.